This T cell receptor (beta chain) was identified in a study of early stage breast cancer tumors. Study at large: Each sample averaged roughly 10-fold read coverage.

Study-wide results and limits: Tumors had around 2.5-fold higher T cell density than normal breast.

This clone was found once. The antigen remains undetermined. Germline CDR1 is MNHEY and CDR2 is SMNVEV (reference sequence). The CDR3 has 13 amino acids. V lost 8 bases and J lost 0, with 9 bases in between. Generated by immunoSEQ multiplex PCR, the TCRdb table keeps only in-frame clones and is missing some. The sample lists about 72,000 clones, approximately 79% seen once, with 3% to 4.5% in the top ten. Sequenced sample: blood. The sequence came from a person aged 55 to 75 with breast cancer. The chain recombines TRBV27 with TRBJ2-3, with TRBD2 as a possible D gene (6 bases). For the CDR3, the DNA is TGTGCCAGCCGGGGACTCAGCACAGATACGCAGTATTTT. Its protein product is CASRGLSTDTQYF.